Below, 22 T cell receptor beta chains from the same sample are listed, as sequenced in a study of cytomegalovirus exposure and HLA in healthy donors. PCR employed 60 Vbeta and 13 Jbeta primers. The protocol was immunoSEQ multiplex PCR, while the TCRdb copy is restricted to in-frame clones and leaves out a portion. The sample includes about 140,000 clones, around 80% of them seen just once. Sequencing input: PBMCs. These receptors were taken from a female donor in good health and CMV-seronegative.

The chain combines TRBV29-1 with TRBJ1-1, with D perhaps matching TRBD1 (6 bases). The germline CDR1 and CDR2 sequences are SQVTM and ANQGSEA. The CDR3 spans 12 residues. V lost 6 bases and J 6 bases, leaving 14 bases between the germline ends. The CDR3 DNA follows: TGCAGCGTCTCCACAGGGTCGGCTGAAGCTTTCTTT. This encodes CSVSTGSAEAFF.

In its sample, this clone was seen a few times. The rearrangement links TRBV6-6 to TRBJ2-7, with 9 nucleotides matching TRBD1. The germline CDR1 and CDR2 sequences are MNHNY and SVGAGI (reference sequence). The CDR3 runs 13 residues. The V and J ends lost 6 bases and 5 bases, in that order; junction bases with no gene match: 5. The CDR3 DNA sequence: TGTGCCAGCAGACAGGGGGCAAAAAACGAGCAGTACTTC. Protein: CASRQGAKNEQYF.

The gene calls are TRBV28 and TRBJ1-2, with 7 positions matching TRBD1. Germline values: CDR1 MDHEN, CDR2 SYDVKM. The V gene end was trimmed by 8 bases and the J gene end by 8 bases; junction bases not matched to a gene: 8. The CDR3 contains 12 residues. CDR3 in DNA: TGTGCCAGCGGAACAGGGGTTTGGGGCTACACCTTC. This gives the protein CASGTGVWGYTF.

The rearrangement joins TRBV7-9 to TRBJ2-2; 15 bases match TRBD2. Germline CDR1 is SEHNR and CDR2 is FQNEAQ (reference sequence). The V gene end was trimmed by 5 bases and the J gene end by 6 bases; junction bases not matched to a gene: 1. This CDR3 is 15 amino acids long. As DNA, the CDR3 is TGTGCCAGCAGCCGGACTAGCGGGAGGGCCGGGGAGCTGTTTTTT. As protein: CASSRTSGRAGELFF.

V gene TRBV29-1 combines with J gene TRBJ1-2; 7 nucleotides line up with TRBD1. Germline V lookup: CDR1 SQVTM, CDR2 ANQGSEA. V lost 6 bases to trimming and J lost 8 bases; unmatched junction nucleotides: 12. This CDR3 comprises 13 residues. The CDR3 nucleotides are TGCAGCGTCCTTACAGGGGCCTGGGGAGGCTACACCTTC. It translates to CSVLTGAWGGYTF.

This chain uses TRBV5-1 with TRBJ1-5; D is unresolved. CDR1 and CDR2 (germline): SGHRS, YFSETQ. The CDR3 runs 16 residues. Trimming stripped 0 bases from V and 4 bases from J, with 14 bases between. CDR3 amino acids: CASSLGPGFENQPQHF. CDR3 bases: TGCGCCAGCAGCTTGGGACCGGGTTTCGAAAATCAGCCCCAGCATTTT.

The V gene is TRBV15, the J gene TRBJ2-5; the D gene is possibly TRBD1 (5 bases). This CDR3 contains 14 residues. V was clipped by 2 bases and J by 4 bases, with 11 bases between them. CDR1 is LNHNV and CDR2 is YYDKDF in the germline V gene (reference sequence). CDR3 in amino acids: CATSRSPTGETQYF. In DNA, the CDR3 is TGTGCCACCAGCAGATCGCCCACAGGAGAGACCCAGTACTTC.

The V gene is TRBV6-1, the J gene TRBJ1-1; weak D call: TRBD1 (5 bases). The ends were cut back, 10 bases at V and 0 bases at J, with 18 bases in the middle. Germline CDR1 MNHNS, CDR2 SASEGT. CDR3 length equals 15 residues. Here the CDR3 reads CAINRKRSLNTEAFF. As DNA, the CDR3 is TGTGCCATAAACAGGAAACGCTCCTTGAACACTGAAGCTTTCTTT.

DNA for the CDR3: TGCGCCAGCAGAACCCCTAGCGCGGGGGAGCAGTACTTC. Amino acid sequence: CASRTPSAGEQYF. The chain combines TRBV10-1 with TRBJ2-7, with D tentatively TRBD2 (6 bases). Trimming removed 6 bases at V and 7 bases at J, with 16 bases between. CDR1 and CDR2 from the germline V gene are WNHNN and SYGVQD (reference sequence). The CDR3 has 13 residues.

The chain recombines TRBV5-4 with TRBJ2-2, with D possibly being TRBD1 (6 bases). Germline-derived CDR1 and CDR2 are SGHNT and YYREEE (reference sequence). V lost 4 bases, J lost 2 bases, and 9 bases lay in between. The CDR3 consists of 14 residues. The CDR3 DNA reads as TGTGCCAGCAGCCGGGACATAAACACCGGGGAGCTGTTTTTT. It codes for CASSRDINTGELFF.

This clone appeared a single time. The V and J genes are TRBV7-2 and TRBJ2-1; a weak D match, TRBD1 (5 bases). The CDR3 contains 15 residues. The ends were cut back, 4 bases at V and 4 bases at J, with 14 bases in the middle. Germline values: CDR1 SGHTA, CDR2 FQGNSA. DNA of the CDR3: TGTGCCAGCAGCTCCCCCCGCGACAGATACAATGAGCAGTTCTTC. Protein: CASSSPRDRYNEQFF.

This chain uses TRBV6-1 with TRBJ2-3; perhaps TRBD1 as D (5 bases). The CDR3 sequence is 15 residues long. Germline-derived CDR1 and CDR2 are MNHNS and SASEGT. V was trimmed by 7 bases and J by 0 bases, leaving 14 bases between them. The CDR3 DNA sequence: TGTGCCAGCACCCTCGACAGAACTAGCACAGATACGCAGTATTTT. Translating gives CASTLDRTSTDTQYF.

The V and J genes are TRBV27 and TRBJ2-1; 7 bases align to TRBD2. V lost 2 bases to trimming and J lost 9 bases; unmatched junction nucleotides: 4. This CDR3 is 13 amino acids long. From germline, CDR1 is MNHEY and CDR2 SMNVEV (reference sequence). The CDR3, as DNA: TGTGCCAGCAGTTTACAGACTAGCTCTGAGCAGTTCTTC. This translates into CASSLQTSSEQFF.

V is TRBV27 and J is TRBJ1-1; 8 bases map to TRBD1. CDR3 length: 15 amino acids. After removal of 6 bases from V and 2 bases from J, the junction contained 8 bases not matched to a gene. Germline values: CDR1 MNHEY, CDR2 SMNVEV (reference sequence). The chain's CDR3 is CASRGDRRLNTEAFF. For the CDR3, the DNA is TGTGCCAGCAGGGGGGACAGGCGACTTAACACTGAAGCTTTCTTT.

The chain combines TRBV7-9 with TRBJ1-5; 7 bases agree with TRBD1. CDR3 size: 16 residues. J lost 2 bases, V lost 0 bases, and 4 bases had no gene match. CDR1 is SEHNR and CDR2 is FQNEAQ in the germline V gene (reference sequence). CDR3: CASSLALGTGNQPQHF. The CDR3 DNA is TGTGCCAGCAGCTTAGCGCTCGGGACAGGCAATCAGCCCCAGCATTTT. Based on the CDR3 plus reference TRBV7-9 and TRBJ1-5, the full variable domain is DTGVSQNPRHKITKRGQNVTFRCDPISEHNRLYWYRQTLGQGPEFLTYFQNEAQLEKSRLLSDRFSAERPKGSFSTLEIQRTEQGDSAMYLCASSLALGTGNQPQHFGDGTRLSIL.

V and J are TRBV9 and TRBJ2-3, with a tentative D call TRBD2 (6 bases). V dropped 3 bases and J dropped 4 bases, with 9 bases sitting between them. From germline, CDR1 is SGDLS and CDR2 YYNGEE. There are 13 residues in the CDR3. Here the CDR3 reads CASSAGVPDTQYF. Written as DNA, the CDR3 is TGTGCCAGCAGCGCGGGAGTTCCAGATACGCAGTATTTT.

The chain links TRBV10-3 to TRBJ2-3, with 10 bases identical to TRBD2. The germline gives CDR1 ENHRY, CDR2 SYGVKD. This CDR3 is built from 15 residues. V dropped 8 bases and J dropped 4; count of bases not matched to a gene: 9. The CDR3 sequence is CAIRLSGGTADTQYF. CDR3 DNA: TGTGCCATCCGGCTTAGCGGGGGGACCGCAGATACGCAGTATTTT.

The J gene is TRBJ1-2, the V gene TRBV5-1; 11 bases map to TRBD1. In germline, CDR1 is SGHRS, CDR2 YFSETQ. With V trimmed by 3 bases and J by 2 bases, 3 bases remained unmatched. This CDR3 has 15 amino acids. The CDR3, as DNA: TGCGCCAGCAGCTGGGGGGACAGGGGGAACTATGGCTACACCTTC. This encodes CASSWGDRGNYGYTF.

This chain joins TRBV30 and TRBJ2-2; 13 nucleotides agree with TRBD2. This CDR3 has 15 residues. Germline assignment: CDR1 GTSNPN and CDR2 SVGIG (reference sequence). V lost 7 bases to trimming and J lost 5 bases; unmatched junction nucleotides: 7. The CDR3 loop reads CALTRTSGRTGELFF. CDR3 coding DNA: TGTGCCTTGACCCGGACTAGCGGGAGAACCGGGGAGCTGTTTTTT. The complete variable domain, with remaining parts taken from reference TRBV30 and TRBJ2-2, reads SQTIHQWPATLVQPVGSPLSLECTVEGTSNPNLYWYRQAAGRGLQLLFYSVGIGQISSEVPQNLSASRPQDRQFILSSKKLLLSDSGFYLCALTRTSGRTGELFFGEGSRLTVL.

The genes are TRBV9 and TRBJ1-3; no clear D. Trimming took off 0 bases at V and 2 bases at J, with 6 bases between the two ends. Germline loops: CDR1 SGDLS, CDR2 YYNGEE. This CDR3 region has 14 residues. CDR3 sequence reads: CASSVGGTGNTIYF. The CDR3 nucleotides are TGTGCCAGCAGCGTAGGAGGGACTGGAAACACCATATATTTT.

This chain connects TRBV6-1 to TRBJ1-1; the D is unclear. The CDR3 loop spans 12 amino acids. Germline V gives CDR1 MNHNS, CDR2 SASEGT. Trimming stripped 6 bases from V and 0 bases from J, with 5 bases between. CDR3 bases: TGTGCCAGCAGCCCCATGAACACTGAAGCTTTCTTT. Its translation is CASSPMNTEAFF.

V and J are TRBV9 and TRBJ2-3; D perhaps matches TRBD2 (7 bases). This CDR3 comprises 17 residues. Germline V lookup: CDR1 SGDLS, CDR2 YYNGEE. Trimming stripped 2 bases from V and 1 base from J, with 17 bases between. This chain's CDR3 is CASSVLSAGAGTDTQYF. The CDR3, as DNA: TGTGCCAGCAGCGTCTTGTCGGCGGGGGCAGGCACAGATACGCAGTATTTT.